Each of the 14 T cell receptor beta chains below was sequenced from the same sample in a study of CD8 T cells in ankylosing spondylitis (TCRdb year 2017). General findings and caveats noted by the study authors: Blood from ankylosing spondylitis patients appeared to be characterized by a TCR beta motif composed of about eight highly homologous amino acid variants.

For these TCRs, the target antigens are not known. The library was produced with 5' RACE. The sequencer was an Illumina HiSeq 2500. TCRdb applied fastp at Q25 and MiXCR to the public reads, then kept only in-frame beta chains. Identical CDR3 proteins give one entry, which carries the most common genes and DNA. For this sample there are fewer than 250,000 distinct CDR3 sequences; around 18% appear just once. Roughly 42% of the sample is in the top ten clones. The sample consisted of blood, either unsorted or a sorted T cell fraction (not recorded which). All receptors come from a male donor with ankylosing spondylitis.

This clonotype was observed a handful of times. The chain is built from TRBV11-2 and TRBJ2-1, with no clear D. V lost 0 bases, J lost 10 bases, and 7 bases lay in between. The CDR3 runs 12 residues. Germline lookup yields CDR1 SGHAT and CDR2 FQNNGV. The chain's CDR3 is CASSLDLGEQFF. CDR3 nucleotide sequence: TGTGCCAGCAGCTTAGATCTAGGAGAGCAGTTCTTC.

The chain links TRBV4-1 to TRBJ2-7; 7 bases agree with TRBD1. Germline loops: CDR1 MGHRA, CDR2 YSYEKL. This CDR3 has 15 amino acids. The V segment lost 1 base and the J segment 3 bases; nucleotides outside the gene matches: 6. The CDR3 DNA sequence: TGCGCCAGCAGCCAAGGGGACAGCCTCCTCTACGAGCAGTACTTC. It codes for CASSQGDSLLYEQYF.

Here the CDR3 DNA reads TGTGCCAGCAGTTACTCCGGGGGAGGAGAGCAGTACTTC. It yields the protein CASSYSGGGEQYF. J is TRBJ2-7 and V is TRBV6-5, with D possibly being TRBD2 (6 bases). This CDR3 has 13 residues. Trimming took off 0 bases at V and 7 bases at J, with 10 bases between the two ends. Germline V gives CDR1 MNHEY, CDR2 SVGAGI.

This clonotype was detected many times. This CDR3 is CASSPGGDTGELFF. CDR3 coding DNA: TGTGCCAGCAGTCCAGGGGGTGACACCGGGGAGCTGTTTTTT. The rearrangement uses TRBV12-3 or TRBV12-4 and TRBJ2-2; TRBD1 matches at 7 bases. After removal of 5 bases from V and 3 bases from J, the junction contained 3 bases not matched to a gene. The CDR3 contains 14 residues.

The CDR3 DNA is TGTGCCAGCAGTACATTGACTAGCGGGCATGAGCAGTTCTTC. This encodes CASSTLTSGHEQFF. This rearrangement joins TRBV27 to TRBJ2-1; 10 bases align to TRBD2. The germline V gene encodes CDR1 MNHEY and CDR2 SMNVEV (reference sequence). V shed 5 bases and J 8 bases; nucleotides not matched to a gene: 6. The CDR3 loop spans 14 amino acids.

The chain is built from TRBV30 and TRBJ2-3; 9 nucleotides align to TRBD2. The CDR3 length is 17 residues. The germline gives CDR1 GTSNPN, CDR2 SVGIG (reference sequence). Germline trimming cut 4 bases from V and 4 bases from J; bases unmatched to any gene: 15. The CDR3 nucleotides are TGTGCCTGGACAGGGGGATCTAGCGGGGTGGCGGCAGATACGCAGTATTTT. Its translation is CAWTGGSSGVAADTQYF.

V and J are TRBV15 and TRBJ2-2; D uncertain. The germline V gene encodes CDR1 LNHNV and CDR2 YYDKDF (reference sequence). This CDR3 region has 17 residues. Trimming took off 0 bases at V and 0 bases at J, with 11 bases between the two ends. The DNA for the CDR3 is TGTGCCACCAGCAGAGATAGGAGACTCACGAACACCGGGGAGCTGTTTTTT. It specifies CATSRDRRLTNTGELFF.

This clonotype was observed a handful of times. The rearrangement uses TRBV7-3 and TRBJ2-1, with 14 bases aligning to TRBD2. This CDR3 is 17 amino acids long. V was pared by 5 bases and J by 4 bases, with 7 bases of the junction left unmatched. Germline CDR1 SGHTA, CDR2 FQGTGA. This chain's CDR3 is CASSAWTSGGPYNEQFF. The CDR3 nucleotides are TGTGCCAGCAGCGCCTGGACTAGCGGGGGGCCATACAATGAGCAGTTCTTC.

The chain is built from TRBV11-2 and TRBJ2-5; D is unresolved. This CDR3 is 15 amino acids long. Germline V gene sequence: CDR1 SGHAT, CDR2 FQNNGV. Trimming took 3 bases from V and 1 from J, leaving 12 bases between them. The CDR3 loop is CASSLGWQAQETQYF. CDR3 bases: TGTGCCAGCAGCTTGGGGTGGCAGGCCCAAGAGACCCAGTACTTC.

This clonotype showed up just a few times. This rearrangement joins TRBV11-2 to TRBJ2-5, with TRBD2 matching 7 bases. The length of the CDR3 is 15 residues. V was pared by 5 bases and J by 4 bases, with 10 bases of the junction left unmatched. Germline V lookup: CDR1 SGHAT, CDR2 FQNNGV. The CDR3, as DNA: TGTGCCAGCAGCGTAGCTGGGGGGGGAGGAGAGACCCAGTACTTC. Translating gives CASSVAGGGGETQYF.

Note on this clonotype: The junction departs from the called germline gene at one end, perhaps through a read error. V gene TRBV15 combines with J gene TRBJ2-1; 9 nucleotides line up with TRBD2. Germline V lookup: CDR1 LNHNV, CDR2 YYDKDF (reference sequence). The CDR3 sequence is 14 residues long. DNA of the CDR3: TGTGCCACCAGCAGAGAGGGTAGCGGGAGCCCGTGGATCTTC. It codes for CATSREGSGSPWIF.

This clonotype has a handful of counts. The gene calls are TRBV12-3 or TRBV12-4 and TRBJ2-7; 7 bases line up with TRBD1. V was clipped by 6 bases and J by 6 bases; unmatched bases: 11. The length of the CDR3 is 14 residues. The CDR3 DNA reads as TGTGCCAGCAGGCCATCCGGACAGGATGGCGAGCAGTACTTC. It yields the protein CASRPSGQDGEQYF.

This clonotype has more than one count but fewer than ten. This chain links TRBV6-5 with TRBJ2-7; 9 bases agree with TRBD1. The CDR3 consists of 9 residues. The junction had 2 bases not matched to a gene; V was cut back by 8 bases and J by 12 bases. CDR1 is MNHEY and CDR2 is SVGAGI in the germline V gene. CDR3 nucleotides: TGTGCCAGCCGGGACAGGGTGTACTTC. It translates to CASRDRVYF.

This clonotype was seen ten or more times. V is TRBV7-8 and J is TRBJ2-2, with D uncertain. Germline-derived CDR1 and CDR2 are SGHVS and FQNEAQ. V was clipped by 0 bases and J by 0 bases, with 8 bases between them. This CDR3 region has 16 residues. The CDR3 sequence: CASSLAGPSNTGELFF. As DNA, the CDR3 is TGTGCCAGCAGCTTAGCCGGGCCCTCGAACACCGGGGAGCTGTTTTTT.